This paragraph reports one T cell receptor (beta chain). The antigen remains unidentified. This sample is drawn from a study of blood T cells in healthy people across ages. V was shortened by 3 bases and J by 7 bases, with 15 bases between the two germline ends. The CDR3 covers 15 residues. Germline CDR1 is LNHDA and CDR2 is SQIVND (reference sequence). It was with a sample-barcoded 5' primer and a J-beta primer mix that a second PCR of roughly 7 to 12 cycles was run. TCRdb used MiXCR to reprocess the 5' RACE reads, holding one entry per CDR3 protein. The sample holds more than 500,000 distinct CDR3 sequences, roughly a quarter seen once. Donors ranged from roughly 6 to 90 years old and were healthy Caucasians in Russia. Whole-study results and caveats: Any changes in expanded clonotypes were possibly confounded, as donor CMV status remained unknown. Diversity of TCR beta per million T cells declined in a roughly linear way with age.

The sample was also reused in another study, on T cells of mothers and their children.

The sequenced sample consisted of blood. The V gene is TRBV19, the J gene TRBJ2-2, with a weak D call TRBD2 (5 bases). This clonotype originated in a boy aged 2 to 10 in good health. CDR3 region: CASSIGPSLGGELFF. CDR3 nucleotide sequence: TGTGCCAGTAGTATTGGGCCTAGCCTGGGCGGGGAGCTGTTTTTT.